What follows is one TCR beta chain and its context. The target antigen is unknown. Unmatched junction bases numbered 1, after V lost 3 bases and J lost 0 bases. Germline CDR1 and CDR2: KGHSH and LQKENI. This CDR3 is built from 15 residues. The study ran its PCR with 60 Vbeta and 13 Jbeta primers. As handled by the study authors: As a later analysis found, there were approximately 80 million unique TCR beta chains, of which some 9.9 million were shared. TCRdb's table, derived via immunoSEQ multiplex PCR, lists solely in-frame clones and lacks some. V, J and clone size reflect that table, while D and trimming were determined from the DNA. The data contain some 150,000 clones, around 69% of them singletons. This sample is part of a study of cytomegalovirus exposure and HLA in healthy donors. While unrecorded immune exposures were likely, the donors were nominally healthy when sampled. Study outcomes and limitations: According to an earlier analysis, most TCR beta V segments yielded productive rearrangements about 87% or about 30% of the time.

The V call is TRBV18, the J call TRBJ2-3; 9 positions match TRBD2. Sequencing was done on a sample of PBMCs. This clonotype originated in a woman aged 25 to 39 in good health and CMV-seronegative. CDR3 amino acids: CASSPLAGSTDTQYF. CDR3 coding DNA: TGTGCCAGCTCACCTCTAGCGGGAAGCACAGATACGCAGTATTTT.